This T cell receptor beta chain was captured by sequencing in a study of blood T cell repertoires in COVID-19. Original methodology: Amplification of reference gene primers was used by the study to estimate nucleated cell counts. Here immunoSEQ multiplex PCR was the method, and the copy in TCRdb shows in-frame clones only, minus some. V and J calls and clone size are as listed in that table; D and trimming were resolved from the DNA. Seen here are roughly 300,000 clones, more than 80% observed once, and the top ten hold 6.5% to 8%. The CDR3 spans 16 residues. Germline loops: CDR1 MGHDK, CDR2 SYGVNS. V was clipped by 0 bases and J by 4 bases, with 15 bases between them. Those enrolled in Seattle joined during active infection and were followed longitudinally afterward.

Sequencing was done on a sample of peripheral blood. The rearrangement joins TRBV25-1 to TRBJ1-2; D possibly corresponds to TRBD1 (6 bases). The source of this sequence is a woman aged 25-40 years with COVID-19, enrolled during active disease. Here the CDR3 reads CASSEYIQGQAYGYTF. DNA for the CDR3: TGTGCCAGCAGTGAATATATCCAGGGACAAGCCTATGGCTACACCTTC.